This T cell receptor beta chain was retrieved from a study of T cells after yellow fever vaccination. CDR3 length: 16 residues. The V segment lost 4 bases and the J segment 4 bases; nucleotides outside the gene matches: 7. Germline assignment: CDR1 SGHTA and CDR2 FQGNSA. Comment on this clonotype: Its antigen remains unidentified.

Study-wide points: High-abundance clonotypes from the bulk population could contaminate FACS-sorted repertoires. A large majority of primary-vaccination clones showed up again after the booster (around 96% CD4, around 90% CD8).

For TCR, cDNA came from 5'RACE template switching, which added a universal primer site and UMIs. One entry per CDR3 protein, called by TCRdb with MiXCR from the 5' RACE reads. This sample has 100,000 to 150,000 distinct CDR3 sequences, with roughly 7.2% found just once. This TCR was sampled from a man younger than 35 who received the YFV17D yellow fever vaccine. This specimen consisted of CD4+ T cells sorted from PBMCs, obtained 35 to 50 days after the first yellow fever vaccination. This sequence joins TRBV7-2 and TRBJ2-3, with 11 bases identical to TRBD2. The CDR3 DNA is TGTGCCAGCAGCTACCTAGCGGGGGGCCTGCCAGATACGCAGTATTTT. This translates into CASSYLAGGLPDTQYF.